A selection of T cell receptor beta chains follows, all from one sample in a study of OX40 agonist ivuxolimab in advanced cancers. Data came from immunoSEQ multiplex PCR; TCRdb stores just in-frame clones and leaves some out. The sample holds tens of thousands of clones, about nine tenths seen once. The specimen comprised CD4+ or CD8+ T cells sorted from blood, sampled in a trial of the OX40 agonist ivuxolimab. These receptors were taken from an adult with an advanced solid tumor such as melanoma, head and neck, liver or kidney cancer. Each CDR3 is given with its conserved first and last residue. D genes are given only for firm matches. Only part of the rows carry a size: once, few, many, or a class if the clone is expanded.

>TRBD2|TRBJ2-7|-|TRBV5-1
TGCGCCAGCAGCCCCCGGGGGGGCTACGAGCAGTACTTC
CASSPRGGYEQYF
>-|TRBJ2-1|-|TRBV2
TGTGCCAGCAGTGAATTGAGCAATGAGCAGTTCTTC
CASSELSNEQFF
>TRBD1|TRBJ2-1|-|TRBV13
TGTGCCAGCAGCTTAGGCGGGTCAGGGGGCTTCTTTTATGAGCAGTTCTTC
CASSLGGSGGFFYEQFF
>-|TRBJ1-6|-|TRBV30
TGTGCCTGGAGTGTGGACAGTTATAATTCACCCCTCCACTTT
CAWSVDSYNSPLHF
>TRBD1|TRBJ2-2|-|TRBV7-8
TGTGCCAGCAGCCTAGGGACAGGGATCACCGGGGAGCTGTTTTTT
CASSLGTGITGELFF
>TRBD1|TRBJ2-1|-|TRBV29-1
TGCAGCGTCTACCCGGACAGGGCCTACAATGAGCAGTTCTTC
CSVYPDRAYNEQFF
>-|TRBJ2-7|-|TRBV14
TGTGCCAGCAGCCAAGATCTCCAGGGCTACGAGCAGTACTTC
CASSQDLQGYEQYF
>-|TRBJ1-1|-|TRBV30
TGTGCCTGGAGTGTAGTCCACAACACTGAAGCTTTCTTT
CAWSVVHNTEAFF
>-|TRBJ1-2|-|TRBV21-1
TGTGCCAGCAGCGCCAGGGTGAAACTATGTGGCTACACCTTC
CASSARVKLCGYTF
>-|TRBJ2-5|-|TRBV30
TGTGCCTGGAGTGGATATGGGGGACCCCAAGAGACCCAGTACTTC
CAWSGYGGPQETQYF
>TRBD1|TRBJ1-4|-|TRBV20-1
TGCAGTGCTAGCACAGGGGACCTGTTTTTT
CSASTGDLFF
>-|TRBJ1-1|-|TRBV6-4
TGTGCCAGCAGTGACTCCGGGATGAGTACTGAAGCTTTCTTT
CASSDSGMSTEAFF
>TRBD2|TRBJ2-5|few|TRBV14
TGTGCCAGCAGCCAAGGGAGGGGCCTAGCGGGGTACCAAGAGACCCAGTACTTC
CASSQGRGLAGYQETQYF
>-|TRBJ2-5|-|TRBV2
TGTGCCAGTCGAACCCTGCGGGAATCGGAGGAGACCCAGTACTTC
CASRTLRESEETQYF
>TRBD2|TRBJ2-3|-|TRBV10-1
TGCGCCAGCAGTGAAACTAGCGGGGCTACAGATACGCAGTATTTT
CASSETSGATDTQYF
>TRBD1|TRBJ2-1|-|TRBV4-1
TGCGCCAGCAGCCAAGGGACAGGGGGCAGCGATGAGCAGTTCTTC
CASSQGTGGSDEQFF
>TRBD1|TRBJ1-2|-|TRBV2
TGTGCCAGCAGGGAAACAGGGGCCTATGGCTACACCTTC
CASRETGAYGYTF
>-|TRBJ1-1|-|TRBV5-1
TGCGCCAGCAGCTACCCCGGGGAAAGGGCTTTCTTT
CASSYPGERAFF
>-|TRBJ2-7|-|TRBV15
TGTGCCACCAGCGGACAGACCTACGAGCAGTACTTC
CATSGQTYEQYF
>TRBD2|TRBJ2-2|-|TRBV4-2
TGTGCCAGCAGCCAAAGAACTAGCGGGGTGGCCGGGGAGCTGTTTTTT
CASSQRTSGVAGELFF
>-|TRBJ2-3|-|TRBV10-2
TGCGCCAGCAGTGAACCGGGACAAAGCACAGATACGCAGTATTTT
CASSEPGQSTDTQYF
>TRBD1|TRBJ2-1|-|TRBV27
TGTGCCAGCAGTTGGGGACAGGGAGGCTACAATGAGCAGTTCTTC
CASSWGQGGYNEQFF
>-|TRBJ1-4|-|TRBV27
TGTGCCAGAAGACCGGCAGGGATTAATGAAAAACTGTTTTTT
CARRPAGINEKLFF
>-|TRBJ2-3|once|TRBV7-9
TGTGCCAGCAGCTTTGTAACAGCCACAGATACGCAGTATTTT
CASSFVTATDTQYF
>TRBD1|TRBJ2-5|-|TRBV10-3
TGTGCCATCAGTGAAGCGGACAGGGCCCAAGAGACCCAGTACTTC
CAISEADRAQETQYF
>-|TRBJ2-5|-|TRBV21-1
TGTGCCAGCAGGGATATACCGACAGGGTGGAGAGAGACCCAGTACTTC
CASRDIPTGWRETQYF
>-|TRBJ1-2|-|TRBV5-6
TGTGCCAGCAGCGACCCGGGGGGCTTGTATGGCTACACCTTC
CASSDPGGLYGYTF
>-|TRBJ1-4|-|TRBV7-2
TGTGCCAGCAGCTTAGCGGGGTTGGGTGAAAAACTGTTTTTT
CASSLAGLGEKLFF
>-|TRBJ1-2|-|TRBV4-1
TGCGCCAGCAGCCAAGATTTACGCTACACCTTC
CASSQDLRYTF
>TRBD1|TRBJ2-7|-|TRBV2
TGTGCCAGCAGTGAAGGGACAGGGGTTAGCGAGCAGTACTTC
CASSEGTGVSEQYF
>TRBD1|TRBJ1-1|-|TRBV6-5
TGTGCCAGCAGTTTTACAGGGGGGAACACTGAAGCTTTCTTT
CASSFTGGNTEAFF
>TRBD1|TRBJ1-5|-|TRBV6-6
TGTGCCAGCAGTGCCCCACAGGGGGAACGCAATCAGCCCCAGCATTTT
CASSAPQGERNQPQHF
>-|TRBJ2-7|-|TRBV18
TGTGCCAGCTCACCCGGGAGCCAGAACTACGAGCAGTACTTC
CASSPGSQNYEQYF
>-|TRBJ2-2|-|TRBV29-1
TGCAGCGTTGTAAGGGCCAGCGGGGAGCTGTTTTTT
CSVVRASGELFF